These 4 T cell receptor beta chains were all obtained from the same sample, sequenced in a study of technical replicates of blood from several donors. Libraries were prepared by immunoSEQ multiplex PCR; TCRdb keeps only in-frame clonotypes and omits some of them. Counted here are about 15,000 clones, about four fifths occurring once; the ten biggest clones make up about 9.4%. The sample was PBMCs. These receptors originate from a human donor in good health. Some clones in this sample may be carry-over from other donors' samples.

The genes are TRBV6-1 and TRBJ1-5; a weak D match, TRBD1 (5 bases). Germline V gene data show CDR1 as MNHNS and CDR2 as SASEGT. Trimming took off 7 bases at V and 5 bases at J, with 9 bases between the two ends. The CDR3 length is 12 residues. The DNA of the CDR3 is TGTGCCAGCACGTTCAGGGATCAGCCCCAGCATTTT. It translates to CASTFRDQPQHF.

This sequence joins TRBV27 and TRBJ2-2, with D uncertain. The CDR3 runs 14 residues. V was shortened by 5 bases and J by 6 bases, with 13 bases between the two germline ends. Germline-derived CDR1 and CDR2 are MNHEY and SMNVEV (reference sequence). For the CDR3, the DNA is TGTGCCAGCAGTCCCACCCAAATAGCCGGGGAGCTGTTTTTT. Translated: CASSPTQIAGELFF.

The V call is TRBV5-1, the J call TRBJ2-7; TRBD1 matches at 7 bases. Germline CDR1 and CDR2: SGHRS and YFSETQ. The V gene end was trimmed by 0 bases and the J gene end by 2 bases; junction bases not matched to a gene: 5. This CDR3 spans 15 amino acids. The CDR3 DNA follows: TGCGCCAGCAGCTTGGAGAGGGGGCCCACCTACGAGCAGTACTTC. This gives the protein CASSLERGPTYEQYF.

This clone was observed a handful of times. The CDR3 here is CASSPWDRENTEAFF. The CDR3 DNA is TGCGCCAGCAGCCCGTGGGACAGGGAGAACACTGAAGCTTTCTTT. V and J are TRBV4-1 and TRBJ1-1; 9 nucleotides line up with TRBD1. Germline lookup yields CDR1 MGHRA and CDR2 YSYEKL. The trim removed 4 bases at V and 1 base at J, leaving 4 bases unmatched. This CDR3 region has 15 residues.